This T cell receptor beta chain was captured in a study of blood T cells in healthy people across ages. V lost 3 bases and J lost 4, with 12 bases in between. This CDR3 is 14 amino acids long. General study findings and limits: Total diversity from one million sequenced T cells was likely underestimated. Possibly confounding the expanded clonotype changes was the fact that donor CMV status was unknown.

Then a second PCR, running roughly 6 to 11 cycles, was carried out with a sample-barcoded 5' primer and a J-beta primer mix. Each cDNA molecule was tagged by a template-switch adaptor with 12 random nucleotides. MiXCR, applied by TCRdb to the 5' RACE reads, yields one record per CDR3 protein. The sample holds roughly 800,000 distinct CDR3 sequences; approximately 25% are singletons and the top ten take under 4%. Per individual sample, total RNA of at least 5 micrograms was extracted. Comment on this clonotype: The antigen remains undetermined.

The sample was also linked to a second study, of T cells of mothers and their children.

Source material: blood. This clonotype originated in a boy aged 5-17 years in good health. The chain employs TRBV12-3 or TRBV12-4 and TRBJ1-2; D may be TRBD1 (6 bases). The CDR3 DNA follows: TGTGCCAGCAGTTTTCTGGGGGCGGGCTATGGCTACACCTTC. Translating gives CASSFLGAGYGYTF.